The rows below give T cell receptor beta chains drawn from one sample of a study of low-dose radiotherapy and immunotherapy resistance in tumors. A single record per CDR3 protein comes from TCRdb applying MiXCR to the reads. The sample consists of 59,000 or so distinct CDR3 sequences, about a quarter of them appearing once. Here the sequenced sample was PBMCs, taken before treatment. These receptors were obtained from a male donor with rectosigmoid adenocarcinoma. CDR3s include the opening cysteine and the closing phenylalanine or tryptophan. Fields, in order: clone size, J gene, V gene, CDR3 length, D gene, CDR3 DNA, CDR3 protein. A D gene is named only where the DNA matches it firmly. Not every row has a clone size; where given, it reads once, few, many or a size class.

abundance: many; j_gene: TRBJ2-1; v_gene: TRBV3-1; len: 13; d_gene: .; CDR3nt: TGTGCCAGCAGCCAAGCTGCGGCGGGAAGGCAGTTCTTC; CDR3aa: CASSQAAAGRQFF
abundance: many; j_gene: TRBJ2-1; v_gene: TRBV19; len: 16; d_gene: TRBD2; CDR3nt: TGTGCCAGTAGTATAGACGGCGGGAGAGTCTACAATGAGCAGTTCTTC; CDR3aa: CASSIDGGRVYNEQFF
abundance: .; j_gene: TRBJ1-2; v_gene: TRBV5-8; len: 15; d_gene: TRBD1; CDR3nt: TGTGCCAGCAGCTCAGGGGGACAGGGGAACTATGGCTACACCTTC; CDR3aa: CASSSGGQGNYGYTF
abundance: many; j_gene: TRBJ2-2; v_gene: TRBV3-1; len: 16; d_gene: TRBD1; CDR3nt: TGTGCCAGCAGCCACGGGACAGGGGGAAACACCGGGGAGCTGTTTTTT; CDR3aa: CASSHGTGGNTGELFF
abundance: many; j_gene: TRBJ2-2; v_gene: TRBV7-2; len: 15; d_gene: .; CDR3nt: TGTGCCAGCAGCTTGGGGCGTACGAACACCGGGGAGCTGTTTTTT; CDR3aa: CASSLGRTNTGELFF
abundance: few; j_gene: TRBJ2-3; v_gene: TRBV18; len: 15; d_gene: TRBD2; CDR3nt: TGTGCCAGCTCATTAGGACTAGCCCTCACAGATACGCAGTATTTT; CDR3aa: CASSLGLALTDTQYF
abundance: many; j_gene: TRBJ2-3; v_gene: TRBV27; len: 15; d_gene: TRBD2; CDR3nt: TGTGCCAGCAGTTTTGCCATGGGGGGGACAGATACGCAGTATTTT; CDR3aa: CASSFAMGGTDTQYF
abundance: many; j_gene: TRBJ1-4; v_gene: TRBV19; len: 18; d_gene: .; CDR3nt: TGTGCCAGTAGTATAGATCAAATATCGGTTCTGGACGGTGAAAAACTGTTTTTT; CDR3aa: CASSIDQISVLDGEKLFF
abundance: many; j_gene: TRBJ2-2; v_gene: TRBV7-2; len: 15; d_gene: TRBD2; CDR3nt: TGTGCCAGCTTGACTAGCGGGACGAACACCGGGGAGCTGTTTTTT; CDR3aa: CASLTSGTNTGELFF
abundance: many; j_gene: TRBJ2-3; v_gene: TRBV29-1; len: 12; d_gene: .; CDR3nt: TGCAGCGTCGTAACAGAGGCCGATACGCAGTATTTT; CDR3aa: CSVVTEADTQYF
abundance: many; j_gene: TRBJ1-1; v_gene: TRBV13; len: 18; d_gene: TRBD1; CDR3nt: TGTGCCAGCAGCCTAACCCCCCGCCTGGGACAGTTGAACACTGAAGCTTTCTTT; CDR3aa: CASSLTPRLGQLNTEAFF
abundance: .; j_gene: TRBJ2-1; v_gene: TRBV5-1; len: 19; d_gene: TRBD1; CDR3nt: TGCGCCAGCAGCTTGGGGACAGGGGGGTCCCTTAGCTCCTACAATGAGCAGTTCTTC; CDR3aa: CASSLGTGGSLSSYNEQFF
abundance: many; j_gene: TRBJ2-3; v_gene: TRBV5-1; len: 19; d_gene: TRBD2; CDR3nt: TGCGCCAGCAGCTCGACCCTAGCGGGAGTGGGTAAGATGGCAGATACGCAGTATTTT; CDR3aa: CASSSTLAGVGKMADTQYF
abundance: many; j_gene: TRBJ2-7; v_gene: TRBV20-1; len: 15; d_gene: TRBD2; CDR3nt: TGCAGTGTCCAAGGGACTAGCGGGAGCGGATTTCAGCAGTACTTC; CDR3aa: CSVQGTSGSGFQQYF
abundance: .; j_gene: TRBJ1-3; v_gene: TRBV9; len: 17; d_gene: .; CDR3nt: TGTGCCAGCAGCGTAGCCCAAGGAACCACCTCTGGAAACACCATATATTTT; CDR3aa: CASSVAQGTTSGNTIYF
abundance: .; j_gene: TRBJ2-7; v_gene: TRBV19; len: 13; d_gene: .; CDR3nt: TGTGCCAGTAGTGCCACCCCTATGTTTCAGCAGTACTTC; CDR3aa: CASSATPMFQQYF
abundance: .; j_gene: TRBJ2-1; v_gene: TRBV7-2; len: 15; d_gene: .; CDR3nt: TGTGCCAGCAGCTTAGCGGCCAGTCAGCACAATGAGCAGTTCTTC; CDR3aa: CASSLAASQHNEQFF
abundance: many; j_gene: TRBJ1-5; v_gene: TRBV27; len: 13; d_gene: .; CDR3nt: TGTGCCAGCAGTTTCTTGGGGGGTCAGCCCCAGCATTTT; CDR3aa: CASSFLGGQPQHF
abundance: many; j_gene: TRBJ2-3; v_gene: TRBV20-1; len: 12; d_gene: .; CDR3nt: TGCAGTGCTAGAGATGGGGTGGATACGCAGTATTTT; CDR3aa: CSARDGVDTQYF
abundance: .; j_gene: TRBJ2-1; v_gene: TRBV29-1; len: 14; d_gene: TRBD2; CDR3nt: TGCAGCGTTGAAGCCCGGGGGGGAGGCAATGAGCAGTTCTTC; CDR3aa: CSVEARGGGNEQFF
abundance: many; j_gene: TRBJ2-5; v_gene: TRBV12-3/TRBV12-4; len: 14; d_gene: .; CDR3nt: TGTGCCAGCAGCATAAACCGAGGGAAGGAGACCCAGTACTTC; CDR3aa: CASSINRGKETQYF
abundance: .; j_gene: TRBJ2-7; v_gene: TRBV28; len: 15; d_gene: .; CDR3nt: TGTGCCAGCAGTTTAGACCCGGCAAACTCCTACGAGCAGTACTTC; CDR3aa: CASSLDPANSYEQYF
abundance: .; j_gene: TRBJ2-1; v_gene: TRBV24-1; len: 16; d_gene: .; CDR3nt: TGTGCCACCAGTGATCCCTACAGGGCTAGCTACAATGAGCAGTTCTTC; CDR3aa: CATSDPYRASYNEQFF
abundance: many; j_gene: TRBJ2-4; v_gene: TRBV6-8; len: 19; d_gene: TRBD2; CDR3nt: TGTGCCAGCTATGCGCCCGGGACTAGCGGGACCGTAGCCAAAAACATTCAGTACTTC; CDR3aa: CASYAPGTSGTVAKNIQYF
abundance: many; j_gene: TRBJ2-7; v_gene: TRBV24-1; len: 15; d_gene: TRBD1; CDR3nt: TGTGCCACCAGTGAGCTGACAGGGAAGGGTTACGAGCAGTACTTC; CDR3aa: CATSELTGKGYEQYF
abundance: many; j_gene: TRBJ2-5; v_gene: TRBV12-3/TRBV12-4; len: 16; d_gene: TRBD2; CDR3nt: TGTGCCAGCAGCTTGGGACTAGCGGGGGGTAGTGAGACCCAGTACTTC; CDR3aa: CASSLGLAGGSETQYF
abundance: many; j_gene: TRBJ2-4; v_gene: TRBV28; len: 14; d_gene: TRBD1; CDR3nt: TGTGCCAGCAGTCCCGGACAGGGTAGGGCCATTCAGTACTTC; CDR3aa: CASSPGQGRAIQYF
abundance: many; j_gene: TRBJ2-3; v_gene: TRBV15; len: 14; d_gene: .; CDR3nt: TGTGCCACCAGCAGAGGTCAGGGCACAGATACGCAGTATTTT; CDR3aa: CATSRGQGTDTQYF
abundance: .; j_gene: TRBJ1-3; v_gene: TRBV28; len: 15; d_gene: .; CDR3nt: TGTGCCAGCAGTCCCCCGCAGGGGACGGGAAACACCATATATTTT; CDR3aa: CASSPPQGTGNTIYF
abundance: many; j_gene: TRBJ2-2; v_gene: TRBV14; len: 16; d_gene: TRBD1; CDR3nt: TGTGCCAGCAGCCAAGGAAGAGACAGGGGGGTCTGGGAGCTGTTTTTT; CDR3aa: CASSQGRDRGVWELFF
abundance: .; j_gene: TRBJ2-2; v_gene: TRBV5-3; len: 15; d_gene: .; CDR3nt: .; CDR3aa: CASGRINTGELFFFF
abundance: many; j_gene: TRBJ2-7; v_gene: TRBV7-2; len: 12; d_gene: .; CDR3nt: TGTGCCAGCAGCTTAGTTGACTTCGAGCAGTACTTC; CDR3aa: CASSLVDFEQYF
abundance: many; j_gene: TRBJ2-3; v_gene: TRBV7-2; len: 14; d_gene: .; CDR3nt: TGTGCCAGCAGCTCCAACTCTTTAACAGATACGCAGTATTTT; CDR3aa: CASSSNSLTDTQYF
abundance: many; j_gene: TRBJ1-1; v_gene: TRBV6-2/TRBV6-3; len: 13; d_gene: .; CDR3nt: TGTGCCAGCAGTTACGCGAGAAACACTGAAGCTTTCTTT; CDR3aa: CASSYARNTEAFF
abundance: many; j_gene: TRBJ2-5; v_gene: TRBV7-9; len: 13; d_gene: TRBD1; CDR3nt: TGTGCCAGCAGCTTAGGACAGGGGTTGACCCAGTACTTC; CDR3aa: CASSLGQGLTQYF
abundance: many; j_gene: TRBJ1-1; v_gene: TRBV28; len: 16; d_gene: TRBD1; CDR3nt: TGTGCCAGCAGTTACCGGGACAGGGGTATTATTTCTGAAGCTTTCTTT; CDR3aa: CASSYRDRGIISEAFF
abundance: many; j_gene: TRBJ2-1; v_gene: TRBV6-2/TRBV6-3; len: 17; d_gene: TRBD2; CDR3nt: TGTGCCAGCAGTTACTCGCTAGCGGGGCTCAACCGGGATGAGCAGTTCTTC; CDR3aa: CASSYSLAGLNRDEQFF
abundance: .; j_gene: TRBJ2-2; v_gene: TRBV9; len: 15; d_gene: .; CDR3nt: TGTGCCAGCAACATGTTTCCGGAGGCGGGGCGGGAGCTGTTTTTT; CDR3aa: CASNMFPEAGRELFF
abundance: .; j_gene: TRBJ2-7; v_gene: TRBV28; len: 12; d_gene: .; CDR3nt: TGTGCCAGCGGGGGGGGCTTCTACGAGCAGTACTTC; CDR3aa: CASGGGFYEQYF
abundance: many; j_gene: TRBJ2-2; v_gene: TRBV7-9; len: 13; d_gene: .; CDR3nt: TGTGCCAGCAATCAGGGGAGCACCGGGGAGCTGTTTTTT; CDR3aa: CASNQGSTGELFF
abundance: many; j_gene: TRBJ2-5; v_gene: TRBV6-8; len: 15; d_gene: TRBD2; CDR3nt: TGTGCCAGCAGAATAGCGGGAGGCGAGGGAGAGACCCAGTACTTC; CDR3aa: CASRIAGGEGETQYF
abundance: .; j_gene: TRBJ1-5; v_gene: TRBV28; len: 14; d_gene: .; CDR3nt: TGTGCCACCAGTGCAGGGATCCTCAATCAGCCCCAGCATTTT; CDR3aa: CATSAGILNQPQHF
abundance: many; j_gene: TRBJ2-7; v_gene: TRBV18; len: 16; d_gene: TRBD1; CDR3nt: TGTGCCAGCTCACCAAGTGTTGACAGGGGGCGGAACGAGCAGTACTTC; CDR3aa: CASSPSVDRGRNEQYF
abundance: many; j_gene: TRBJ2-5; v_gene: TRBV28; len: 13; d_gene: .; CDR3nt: TGTGCCAGCAGGGCAGGAGGCCAAGAGACCCAGTACTTC; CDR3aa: CASRAGGQETQYF
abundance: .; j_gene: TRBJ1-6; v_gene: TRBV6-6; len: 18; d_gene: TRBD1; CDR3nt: TGTGCCAGCAGTCCCAGAGAAATCATACAGGGGAGTGGTTCACCCCTCCACTTT; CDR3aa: CASSPREIIQGSGSPLHF
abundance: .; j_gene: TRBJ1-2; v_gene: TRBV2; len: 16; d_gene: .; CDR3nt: TGTGCCAGCAGTGAAGCTGGACCCAGAGTTAACTATGGCTACACCTTC; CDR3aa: CASSEAGPRVNYGYTF
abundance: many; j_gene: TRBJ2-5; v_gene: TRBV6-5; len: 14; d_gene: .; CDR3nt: TGTGCCAGCAACCGGGCGCCGAGCCAAGAGACCCAGTACTTC; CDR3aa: CASNRAPSQETQYF
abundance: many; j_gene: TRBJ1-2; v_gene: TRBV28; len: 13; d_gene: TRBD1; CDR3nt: TGTGCCACCCGTGTCGGGACAGGATATGGCTACACCTTC; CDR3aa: CATRVGTGYGYTF
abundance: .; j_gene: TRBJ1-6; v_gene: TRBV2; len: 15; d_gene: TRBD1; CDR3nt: TGTGCCAGCAGTGAAGGATCGGGACAGACTTCACCCCTCCACTTT; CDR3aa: CASSEGSGQTSPLHF
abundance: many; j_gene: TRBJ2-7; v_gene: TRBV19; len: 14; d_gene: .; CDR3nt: TGTGCCAGTAGTATAGTCCGATCCTCCTACGAGCAGTACTTC; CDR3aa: CASSIVRSSYEQYF
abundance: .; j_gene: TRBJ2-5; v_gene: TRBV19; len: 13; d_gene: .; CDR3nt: TGTGCCAGTAGGGCAGGGCTGTCTGAGACCCAGTACTTC; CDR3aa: CASRAGLSETQYF